The entry that follows covers one T cell receptor beta chain sequence. The J segment lost 1 base and the V segment lost 5 bases, leaving 8 bases of the junction unmatched. Per the germline V gene, CDR1 is KGHDR and CDR2 is SFDVKD. This CDR3 has 17 residues. Per the study methods: Estimation of nucleated cell counts relied on the amplification of reference gene primers. TCRdb keeps only in-frame clones here, not all; method: immunoSEQ multiplex PCR. V, J and clone size derive from that table, while D and trimming were established from the DNA sequence. The sample shows 300,000 to 450,000 clones, 85% of them seen only once. The data were taken from a study of blood T cell repertoires in COVID-19. Study as a whole: Donors in the United States, Italy and Spain gave samples during acute or convalescent COVID-19. PBMCs, B-cell-depleted T cells, or T cells provided the cDNA or gDNA that made up the material.

The chain uses TRBV24-1 and TRBJ2-2, with 8 bases lining up with TRBD1. The sequenced sample consisted of peripheral blood. The TCR was taken from a woman between 18 and 30 years old with acute or convalescent COVID-19. CDR3 loop: CATSGNDGQGNTGELFF. CDR3 bases: TGTGCCACCAGTGGTAATGATGGACAGGGGAACACCGGGGAGCTGTTTTTT.